This record concerns one T cell receptor (beta chain) sequence. Original handling: It was from reference gene primer amplification that nucleated cell counts were estimated. The table came from immunoSEQ multiplex PCR; TCRdb's copy has only in-frame clones and leaves some out. The V and J calls and clone size come from that table; D and trimming were worked out from the DNA. The table records 30,000 to 40,000 clones, approximately 88% of them present only once. The data originate from a study of blood T cell repertoires in COVID-19. At the level of the study: The United States, Italy and Spain were the sources of the acute and convalescent COVID-19 samples. PBMCs, B-cell-depleted T cells, or T cells provided the cDNA or gDNA that made up the material.

The length of the CDR3 is 16 residues. Trimming took off 2 bases at V and 2 bases at J, with 16 bases between the two ends. Per the germline V gene, CDR1 is SGHTA and CDR2 is FQGNSA. This TCR was sampled from a human donor in a cohort sampled during active COVID-19. The V gene is TRBV7-2, the J gene TRBJ2-7, with D perhaps matching TRBD2 (6 bases). The sequenced sample was peripheral blood. The CDR3 nucleotides are TGTGCCAGCAGCTTATTACTAGCCCCCCCCACCTACGAGCAGTACTTC. Its protein is CASSLLLAPPTYEQYF.